The clone carrying this T cell receptor beta chain was picked up one time. Its antigen is not identified. Authors' methods: Out-of-frame sequences were removed, leaving 2 million or so distinct TCRbeta sequences. Only in-frame clones appear in the TCRdb table, and some are missing; sequencing was by immunoSEQ multiplex PCR. The D gene and trimming were derived from the DNA, and the V and J assignments and clone size from that table. The sample has tens of thousands of clones, 60% to 75% seen once; the top ten hold roughly 2.7%. This specimen comes from a study of memory CD4+ T cells and cytomegalovirus serostatus. Study-level points and caveats: 67 of 164 known CMV-associated TCRbeta sequences appeared in CD4+ memory.

Germline assignment: CDR1 SGHRS and CDR2 YFSETQ. This CDR3 spans 13 amino acids. V gave up 4 bases and J gave up 11 bases, with 15 bases separating them. Single viable CD3+CD4+CD8-CD45RO+ cells were sorted as the memory CD4+ T cells. Serum IgG to CMV pp150, pp28, p38 and p52 defined serostatus. Positive selection with CD4 microbeads enriched total CD4+ T cells. Sequencing was carried out using memory CD4+ T cells from blood. V gene TRBV5-1 combines with J gene TRBJ2-2, with unresolved D. This TCR was sampled from an adult in good health and CMV-seropositive. CDR3 bases: TGCGCCAGCAGCCAAGGATGGCTAAATGAGCTGTTTTTT. It yields the protein CASSQGWLNELFF. Full variable domain (remainder filled in from reference TRBV5-1 and TRBJ2-2): KAGVTQTPRYLIKTRGQQVTLSCSPISGHRSVSWYQQTPGQGLQFLFEYFSETQRNKGNFPGRFSGRQFSNSRSEMNVSTLELGDSALYLCASSQGWLNELFFGEGSRLTVL.